This passage covers 27 T cell receptor beta chains from one sample sequenced in a study of T cell repertoires in cytomegalovirus infection. Each CDR3 protein is one row after TCRdb ran MiXCR on the reads. This sample carries 830,000 or so distinct CDR3 sequences, around a third of them seen once, and the ten largest clones take under 15%. The antigens these receptors bind are not known. The source material was cultured CD8+ T cells from PBMCs, sampled from culture after CMV antigen stimulation. These TCRs come from a human donor in good health (CMV status not recorded). Some clones in this sample may be carry-over from other donors' samples.

The rearrangement joins TRBV27 to TRBJ2-1, with 8 bases identical to TRBD1. J was trimmed by 14 bases and V by 6 bases; bases with no gene match: 9. The CDR3 is 12 residues long. From germline, CDR1 is MNHEY and CDR2 SMNVEV (reference sequence). The CDR3 coding sequence is TGTGCCAGCAGGATCGGGGACAGGAGGGAGTTCTTC. It translates to CASRIGDRREFF.

Concerning this clonotype: The junction departs from the called germline gene at one end, perhaps through a read error. This chain connects TRBV15 to TRBJ2-1; tentatively, D is TRBD2 (6 bases). The CDR3 covers 16 residues. Germline-derived CDR1 and CDR2 are LNHNV and YYDKDF (reference sequence). CDR3 loop: CATNRVRAGGYNEQFF. CDR3 in DNA: TGTGCCACCAACAGAGTTCGAGCCGGGGGCTACAATGAGCAGTTCTTC.

The chain combines TRBV4-2 with TRBJ2-7, with D maybe TRBD1 (5 bases). V was clipped by 0 bases and J by 5 bases, with 11 bases between them. The germline CDR1 and CDR2 sequences are LGHNA and YNFKEQ. The CDR3 consists of 14 residues. CDR3 protein: CASSQDQGDNEQYF. The DNA for the CDR3 is TGTGCCAGCAGCCAAGACCAGGGTGATAACGAGCAGTACTTC.

V is TRBV20-1 and J is TRBJ2-1; 8 bases match TRBD1. V gave up 1 base and J gave up 6 bases; unmatched junction bases: 2. Germline lookup yields CDR1 DFQATT and CDR2 SNEGSKA (reference sequence). The CDR3 length is 13 residues. CDR3 DNA sequence: TGCAGTGCTAGAGCAACAGGGGGCAATGAGCAGTTCTTC. Residues: CSARATGGNEQFF.

This sequence joins TRBV15 and TRBJ1-4, with D possibly matching TRBD1 (5 bases). V dropped 2 bases and J dropped 2 bases, with 9 bases sitting between them. The CDR3 totals 15 residues. Germline CDR1 reads LNHNV; CDR2 reads YYDKDF (reference sequence). The DNA for the CDR3 is TGTGCCACCAGCAGACAGGGTGTTACTAATGAAAAACTGTTTTTT. Its protein product is CATSRQGVTNEKLFF.

Only a few counts were recorded for this clonotype. The chain joins TRBV13 to TRBJ2-5; D call uncertain. Trimming pared 0 bases from V and 1 base from J, leaving 9 bases between. The CDR3 spans 15 residues. CDR1 is PRHDT and CDR2 is FYEKMQ in the germline V gene (reference sequence). The CDR3 sequence: CASSLGGRTQETQYF. DNA of the CDR3: TGTGCCAGCAGCTTAGGCGGCCGGACCCAAGAGACCCAGTACTTC.

This clonotype has a handful of counts. The V and J genes are TRBV6-2 or TRBV6-3 and TRBJ2-1; the D gene could be TRBD1 or TRBD2 (5 bases each). The CDR3 has 13 residues. Looked up from germline, CDR1 is MNHEY and CDR2 is SVGEGT. Deletions cut 10 bases from V and 5 bases from J, with 15 bases between. CDR3 residues: CATTGQEDNEQFF. In nucleotides, the CDR3 is TGTGCCACCACGGGGCAAGAGGACAATGAGCAGTTCTTC.

This chain uses TRBV7-9 with TRBJ1-2; 7 nucleotides agree with TRBD1. The CDR3 is 14 amino acids. In germline, CDR1 is SEHNR, CDR2 FQNEAQ (reference sequence). V shed 5 bases and J 3 bases; nucleotides not matched to a gene: 6. In nucleotides, the CDR3 is TGTGCCAGCAGCACACCGGACAGGCACTATGGCTACACCTTC. This translates into CASSTPDRHYGYTF.

This clonotype turned up a few times. The genes are TRBV7-9 and TRBJ1-1; D remains ambiguous. Germline values: CDR1 SEHNR, CDR2 FQNEAQ (reference sequence). The CDR3 loop spans 14 amino acids. V gave up 8 bases and J gave up 3 bases, with 16 bases separating them. CDR3 sequence: CASSPAARDTEAFF. The DNA for the CDR3 is TGTGCCAGCTCCCCGGCTGCGCGGGACACTGAAGCTTTCTTT.

This clonotype was picked up one time. The CDR3 DNA is TGTGCCAGCAGCTTCGGACTTTTTGACAATGAGCAGTTCTTC. Residues: CASSFGLFDNEQFF. This chain uses TRBV7-2 with TRBJ2-1, with a tentative D call TRBD2 (5 bases). Trimming cost V 3 bases and J 5 bases, with 11 bases left between them. Germline V CDR1 and CDR2: SGHTA, FQGNSA. The CDR3 has 14 amino acids. Based on the CDR3 plus reference TRBV7-2 and TRBJ2-1, the full variable domain is GAGVSQSPSNKVTEKGKDVELRCDPISGHTALYWYRQSLGQGLEFLIYFQGNSAPDKSGLPSDRFSAERTGGSVSTLTIQRTQQEDSAVYLCASSFGLFDNEQFFGPGTRLTVL.

V is TRBV7-9 and J is TRBJ2-5; D remains unclear. Germline CDR1 is SEHNR and CDR2 is FQNEAQ (reference sequence). The CDR3 is 14 amino acids. Trimming took off 9 bases at V and 2 bases at J, with 16 bases between the two ends. This CDR3 is CASGLVGRQETQYF. The CDR3 bases are TGTGCCAGTGGGCTAGTGGGCAGACAAGAGACCCAGTACTTC.

V and J are TRBV6-6 and TRBJ1-1; TRBD1 might be the D (5 bases). The germline V and J ends were trimmed by 5 bases and 7 bases, with 17 bases remaining between them. CDR1 MNHNY and CDR2 SVGAGI come from the germline V gene (reference sequence). CDR3 length: 14 residues. This chain's CDR3 is CASSRSGTQDEAFF. For the CDR3, the DNA is TGTGCCAGCAGTCGCTCCGGGACGCAGGATGAAGCTTTCTTT.

This chain links TRBV6-1 with TRBJ1-5; no reliable D call. The CDR3 is 15 residues long. V lost 2 bases and J 9 bases, leaving 17 bases between the germline ends. The germline V gene encodes CDR1 MNHNS and CDR2 SASEGT. CDR3 sequence (DNA): TGTGCCAGCAGTGAATGGACGGGTCCGGGGTCGCCCCAGCATTTT. Protein sequence: CASSEWTGPGSPQHF.

This clonotype was observed at least ten times. The chain carries TRBV6-1 and TRBJ2-5; D not resolved. Germline CDR1 and CDR2: MNHNS and SASEGT. V lost 0 bases and J 7 bases, leaving 12 bases between the germline ends. The CDR3 has 14 residues. CDR3 in amino acids: CASSEAASSWTQYF. CDR3 DNA sequence: TGTGCCAGCAGTGAAGCCGCCTCCTCGTGGACCCAGTACTTC.

The V gene is TRBV16, the J gene TRBJ1-1; D unclear. With 0 bases removed from V and 9 bases from J, the gap between germline ends came to 11 bases. The CDR3 is made up of 13 amino acids. Germline V gene data show CDR1 as KGHSY and CDR2 as FQNENV. The DNA of the CDR3 is TGTGCCAGCAGCCAATCAGAAGGGCAGAAAGCTTTCTTT. It yields the protein CASSQSEGQKAFF.

The genes are TRBV6-2 or TRBV6-3 and TRBJ2-5; a possible D gene is TRBD1 (6 bases). This CDR3 is built from 12 residues. V gave up 5 bases and J gave up 5 bases, with 9 bases separating them. The germline V gene encodes CDR1 MNHEY and CDR2 SVGEGT. In DNA form, the CDR3 reads TGTGCCAGCAGTGACAGGTCCGAGACCCAGTACTTC. Amino acid sequence: CASSDRSETQYF.

This chain uses TRBV2 with TRBJ2-1; 7 bases are shared with TRBD1. The CDR3 is 15 amino acids. Trimming at V came to 7 bases and at J to 1 base, leaving 7 bases not matched to a gene. CDR1 and CDR2 from the germline V gene are SNHLY and FYNNEI. CDR3 DNA sequence: TGTGCCAGCAAGTTAGAGGGGGCGTCCTACAATGAGCAGTTCTTC. Translating gives CASKLEGASYNEQFF. Drawing the rest from reference TRBV2 and TRBJ2-1, the complete variable domain is EPEVTQTPSHQVTQMGQEVILRCVPISNHLYFYWYRQILGQKVEFLVSFYNNEISEKSEIFDDQFSVERPDGSNFTLKIRSTKLEDSAMYFCASKLEGASYNEQFFGPGTRLTVL.

This clonotype was detected only a few times. The chain has TRBV28 and TRBJ1-5, with D perhaps matching TRBD1 (5 bases). The germline CDR1 and CDR2 sequences are MDHEN and SYDVKM. The length of the CDR3 is 13 residues. V shed 7 bases and J shed 5 bases, with 12 bases lying between them. This chain's CDR3 is CASITPGYQPQHF. Here the CDR3 DNA reads TGTGCCAGCATCACTCCAGGGTATCAGCCCCAGCATTTT.

This clonotype came up many times. This chain connects TRBV7-9 to TRBJ1-2; D is perhaps TRBD1 (6 bases). The CDR3 is 15 residues long. The V end lost 2 bases, the J end lost 0 bases, and 10 bases lay between the germline ends. CDR1 and CDR2 from the germline V gene are SEHNR and FQNEAQ (reference sequence). Written as DNA, the CDR3 is TGTGCCAGCAGCTTAAACAGGGCGACTAACTATGGCTACACCTTC. Encoded protein: CASSLNRATNYGYTF.

In its sample, this clonotype was seen many times. The rearrangement joins TRBV19 to TRBJ1-1; 7 nucleotides match TRBD1. Germline V lookup: CDR1 LNHDA, CDR2 SQIVND (reference sequence). Unmatched junction bases numbered 11, after V lost 5 bases and J lost 5 bases. This CDR3 is 15 amino acids long. This CDR3 reads CASSVDRVGGTEAFF. The CDR3 DNA reads TGTGCCAGTAGTGTCGACAGGGTAGGAGGAACTGAAGCTTTCTTT.

There are a few counts of this clonotype. The genes are TRBV7-8 and TRBJ1-2; unclear D gene. The V end lost 5 bases, the J end lost 4 bases, and 20 bases lay between the germline ends. There are 16 residues in the CDR3. Germline CDR1 reads SGHVS; CDR2 reads FQNEAQ. The CDR3 sequence is CASSLSRAPRRYGYTF. Here the CDR3 DNA reads TGTGCCAGCAGCCTAAGCAGAGCCCCCCGGCGCTATGGCTACACCTTC.

This clonotype was seen at least ten times. The chain couples TRBV27 to TRBJ2-1, with 7 bases that match TRBD1. Trimming cost V 4 bases and J 0 bases; bases outside gene matches: 6. The CDR3 length is 16 residues. Germline CDR1 reads MNHEY; CDR2 reads SMNVEV (reference sequence). The CDR3 nucleotides are TGTGCCAGCAGTTCAGGGACAGCCTACTCCTACAATGAGCAGTTCTTC. This translates into CASSSGTAYSYNEQFF.

The rearrangement links TRBV4-1 to TRBJ2-7; 7 bases align to TRBD1. The germline CDR1 and CDR2 sequences are MGHRA and YSYEKL. There are 14 residues in the CDR3. V gave up 3 bases and J gave up 6 bases; unmatched junction bases: 8. In DNA form, the CDR3 reads TGCGCCAGCAGCCAGCACAACAGGGGTGGCGAGCAGTACTTC. Translation gives CASSQHNRGGEQYF.

The genes are TRBV7-9 and TRBJ2-1; 8 bases line up with TRBD1. The CDR3 covers 16 residues. V lost 6 bases, J lost 0 bases, and 7 bases stayed unmatched. Germline lookup yields CDR1 SEHNR and CDR2 FQNEAQ (reference sequence). CDR3 nucleotide sequence: TGTGCCAGCAGAGTTCGTACAGGGGGCTCCTACAATGAGCAGTTCTTC. Amino acid sequence: CASRVRTGGSYNEQFF.

Regarding this clonotype: The junction and the germline gene differ at one end; a read error may be behind it. The V gene is TRBV3-1, the J gene TRBJ1-5; 7 bases fit TRBD1. The CDR3 contains 13 residues. The germline V gene encodes CDR1 LGHDT and CDR2 YNNKEL (reference sequence). The CDR3 DNA follows: TGTGCTAGCAGCCAAAGGGGGCGTTGGCCCCAGCATTTT. This encodes CASSQRGRWPQHF.

The V and J genes are TRBV7-9 and TRBJ2-7, with D unresolved. Germline CDR1 is SEHNR and CDR2 is FQNEAQ (reference sequence). This CDR3 comprises 14 residues. Trimming pared 1 base from V and 6 bases from J, leaving 13 bases between. The chain's CDR3 is CASSLESRPLEQYF. As DNA, the CDR3 is TGTGCCAGCAGCTTAGAAAGCAGGCCCCTCGAGCAGTACTTC.

The V call is TRBV7-8, the J call TRBJ1-2; 8 bases line up with TRBD1. Germline trimming cut 5 bases from V and 3 bases from J; bases unmatched to any gene: 11. Germline V gene sequence: CDR1 SGHVS, CDR2 FQNEAQ. CDR3 length: 16 amino acids. DNA of the CDR3: TGTGCCAGCAGCACCACCCCAGGGGGCCGGTACTATGGCTACACCTTC. Its protein is CASSTTPGGRYYGYTF.